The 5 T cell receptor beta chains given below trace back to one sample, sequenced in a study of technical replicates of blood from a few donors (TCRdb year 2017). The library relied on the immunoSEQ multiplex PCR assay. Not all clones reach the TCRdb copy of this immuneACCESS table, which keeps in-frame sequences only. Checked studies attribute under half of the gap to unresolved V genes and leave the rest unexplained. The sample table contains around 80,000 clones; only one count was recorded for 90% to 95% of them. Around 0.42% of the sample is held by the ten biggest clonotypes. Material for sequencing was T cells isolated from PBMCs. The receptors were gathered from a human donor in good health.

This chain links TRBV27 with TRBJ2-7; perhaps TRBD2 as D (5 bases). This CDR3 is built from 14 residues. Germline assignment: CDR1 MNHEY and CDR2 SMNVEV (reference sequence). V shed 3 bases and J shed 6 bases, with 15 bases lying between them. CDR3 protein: CASSFQTTLAEQYF. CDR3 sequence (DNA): TGTGCCAGCAGTTTCCAGACTACTTTGGCCGAGCAGTACTTC.

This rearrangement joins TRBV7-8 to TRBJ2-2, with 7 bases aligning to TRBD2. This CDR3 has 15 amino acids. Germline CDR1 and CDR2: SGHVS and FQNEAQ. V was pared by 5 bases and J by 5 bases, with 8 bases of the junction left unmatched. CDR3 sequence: CASSPSGYKTGELFF. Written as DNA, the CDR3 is TGTGCCAGCAGCCCTAGCGGATATAAAACCGGGGAGCTGTTTTTT.

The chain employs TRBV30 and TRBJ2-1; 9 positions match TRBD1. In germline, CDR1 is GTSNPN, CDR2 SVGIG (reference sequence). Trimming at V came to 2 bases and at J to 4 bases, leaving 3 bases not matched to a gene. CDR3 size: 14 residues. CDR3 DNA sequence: TGTGCCTGGAGTATGGGGACAGGGTACAATGAGCAGTTCTTC. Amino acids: CAWSMGTGYNEQFF.

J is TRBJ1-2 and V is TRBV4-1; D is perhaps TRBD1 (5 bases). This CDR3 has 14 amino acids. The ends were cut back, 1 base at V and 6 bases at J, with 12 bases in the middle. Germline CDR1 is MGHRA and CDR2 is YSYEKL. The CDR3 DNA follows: TGCGCCAGCAGCCAAGCCCTGACAGTAAATGGCTACACCTTC. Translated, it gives CASSQALTVNGYTF.

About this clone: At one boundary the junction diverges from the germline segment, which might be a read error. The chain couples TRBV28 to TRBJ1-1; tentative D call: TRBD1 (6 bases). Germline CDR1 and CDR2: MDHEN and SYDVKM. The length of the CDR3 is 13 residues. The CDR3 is CASSSGVKTEAFF. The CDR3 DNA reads TGTGCCAGCAGCTCAGGGGTGAAGACTGAAGCTTTCTTT.